Listed below are T cell receptor beta chains from one sample, sequenced in a study of blood T cells in healthy people across ages. Each CDR3 protein is one row after TCRdb ran MiXCR on the 5' RACE reads. The data show about 1.7 million distinct CDR3 sequences, with 25% to 30% seen just once and about 7.7% held by the top ten. What was sequenced was blood. These receptors were taken from a woman in her twenties or thirties in good health. CDR3s include the opening cysteine and the closing phenylalanine or tryptophan. The D gene is left open where the match is weak. Clone size is not always given. Where it is, it says once, few, many or a class for expanded clones.

clone_size j_call v_call d_call cdr3_aa cdr3_nt
. TRBJ2-7 TRBV28 TRBD2 CASSFRGRGLIVGNSHEQYF TGTGCCAGCAGTTTTCGTGGGAGGGGACTGATTGTGGGGAACTCCCACGAGCAGTACTTC
. TRBJ2-6 TRBV30 . CAWTALSGANVLTF TGTGCCTGGACTGCCCTCTCTGGGGCCAACGTCCTGACTTTC
many TRBJ2-5 TRBV7-3 TRBD1 CASSRGPTETQYF TGTGCCAGCAGCAGGGGGCCCACGGAGACCCAGTACTTC
. TRBJ2-5 TRBV6-1 . CASRLSAGETQYF TGTGCCAGCAGACTCTCCGCCGGAGAGACCCAGTACTTC
. TRBJ1-2 TRBV25-1 . CASSDPHGTNYGYTF TGTGCCAGCAGTGACCCCCACGGAACGAACTATGGCTACACCTTC
. TRBJ2-7 TRBV18 . CASSERGTSSYEQYF TGTGCCAGCTCCGAGAGGGGAACGTCCTCCTACGAGCAGTACTTC
many TRBJ2-7 TRBV6-6 . CASSYQGSEQYF TGTGCCAGCAGTTACCAGGGTTCCGAGCAGTACTTC
. TRBJ1-5 TRBV20-1 TRBD1 CSARTGVHQPQHF TGCAGTGCTAGGACAGGGGTCCATCAGCCCCAGCATTTT
. TRBJ2-3 TRBV10-1 TRBD2 CASSESGGAGDTQYF TGCGCCAGCAGTGAGAGCGGGGGGGCCGGAGATACGCAGTATTTT
. TRBJ1-2 TRBV18 . CASSARDSVYGYTF TGTGCCAGCTCAGCCAGGGATTCAGTCTATGGCTACACCTTC
. TRBJ1-5 TRBV5-1 . CASSWTQGTRSNQPQHF TGCGCCAGCAGCTGGACGCAGGGCACAAGGAGCAATCAGCCCCAGCATTTT
few TRBJ2-7 TRBV6-5 . CASSYGGGGEQYF TGTGCCAGCAGTTACGGGGGAGGGGGCGAGCAGTACTTC
few TRBJ1-2 TRBV6-2/TRBV6-3 . CASSSLRASGTLYGYTF TGTGCCAGCAGTAGCCTCCGGGCCTCCGGGACGTTATATGGCTACACCTTC
few TRBJ1-2 TRBV5-1 . CASSPGGQHYGYTF TGCGCCAGCAGCCCTGGGGGGCAGCACTATGGCTACACCTTC
many TRBJ2-1 TRBV10-3 . CAIMELGLEQFF TGTGCCATCATGGAGCTAGGACTTGAGCAGTTCTTC
. TRBJ2-5 TRBV7-2 . CASSGEYNFRETQYF TGTGCCAGCAGCGGGGAGTATAATTTCCGAGAGACCCAGTACTTC
. TRBJ2-1 TRBV11-2 . CASSQGPAVQFF TGTGCCAGCAGCCAGGGGCCTGCGGTGCAGTTCTTC
few TRBJ2-1 TRBV28 TRBD2 CASSDTSGGTYNEQFF TGTGCCAGCAGCGATACTAGCGGGGGTACGTACAATGAGCAGTTCTTC
. TRBJ2-7 TRBV18 . CASSPNGLGSSYEQYF TGTGCCAGCTCACCTAATGGTCTGGGGAGCTCCTACGAGCAGTACTTC
few TRBJ2-1 TRBV5-1 TRBD2 CASSLAPSGENNEQFF TGCGCCAGCAGCTTGGCCCCTAGCGGGGAGAACAATGAGCAGTTCTTC
few TRBJ2-7 TRBV14 . CASSQVDGPYEQYF TGTGCCAGCAGCCAAGTGGACGGACCCTACGAGCAGTACTTC
. TRBJ1-5 TRBV7-9 TRBD1 CASSLDRVAGQPQHF TGTGCCAGCAGCTTGGACAGGGTGGCGGGTCAGCCCCAGCATTTT
many TRBJ2-7 TRBV12-5 . CASGLVRVRLYPHEQYF TGTGCTAGTGGTTTGGTACGGGTCAGGCTCTATCCCCACGAGCAGTACTTC
few TRBJ1-2 TRBV5-1 . CASRETVSYGYTF TGCGCCAGCAGGGAGACTGTTTCCTATGGCTACACCTTC
many TRBJ2-5 TRBV7-9 TRBD1 CASSPRSGGEGETQYF TGTGCCAGCAGCCCCCGGTCAGGGGGCGAGGGAGAGACCCAGTACTTC
. TRBJ2-6 TRBV20-1 . CSARVGTGANVRTF .
. TRBJ2-3 TRBV3-1 TRBD2 CASSQTLAGSTDTQYF TGTGCCAGCAGCCAAACACTAGCGGGAAGCACAGATACGCAGTATTTT
. TRBJ2-5 TRBV2 . CAPKREETQYF TGTGCCCCAAAGCGGGAAGAGACCCAGTACTTC
few TRBJ2-4 TRBV28 TRBD2 CASSLGGRGKNIQYF TGTGCCAGCAGCCTGGGGGGGAGGGGCAAAAACATTCAGTACTTC
. TRBJ1-5 TRBV10-3 . CATRDGNQPQHF TGTGCCACCCGGGACGGGAATCAGCCCCAGCATTTT
few TRBJ2-7 TRBV21-1 . CASSKALSSYEQYF TGTGCCAGCAGCAAAGCGCTGTCGTCCTACGAGCAGTACTTC
few TRBJ2-1 TRBV7-9 TRBD2 CASSLTSGRIQQFF TGTGCCAGCAGCTTAACTAGCGGGCGGATCCAGCAGTTCTTC
. TRBJ2-1 TRBV7-2 . CASSLISLYNEQFF TGTGCCAGCAGCTTAATATCCCTATACAATGAGCAGTTCTTC
few TRBJ2-5 TRBV2 . CASSTGLSETQYF TGTGCCAGCAGCACAGGGCTGTCAGAGACCCAGTACTTC
. TRBJ2-7 TRBV28 . CASTLPGRKDEQYF TGTGCCAGCACCCTACCGGGGAGGAAGGACGAGCAGTACTTC
. TRBJ2-5 TRBV7-9 TRBD2 CASSWAPLAEQETQYF TGTGCCAGCAGCTGGGCCCCACTAGCGGAACAAGAGACCCAGTACTTC
many TRBJ2-7 TRBV5-1 . CASSFDSSYEQYF TGTGCCAGCAGCTTTGACAGCTCCTACGAGCAGTACTTC
. TRBJ2-3 TRBV29-1 . CSVEGIGRTDTQYF TGCAGCGTTGAAGGAATAGGTCGCACAGATACGCAGTATTTT
. TRBJ1-1 TRBV4-1 . CASSQDDFVDTEAFF TGCGCCAGCAGCCAAGATGACTTTGTGGACACTGAAGCTTTCTTT
. TRBJ2-5 TRBV6-2/TRBV6-3 . CASSMTGTRKIGRETQYF TGTGCCAGCAGCATGACCGGGACCAGAAAGATTGGCCGAGAGACCCAGTACTTC
many TRBJ1-4 TRBV4-2 . CASSTSPGKVEKLFF TGTGCCAGCAGTACAAGTCCAGGGAAGGTCGAAAAACTGTTTTTT
few TRBJ2-2 TRBV5-1 . CASSAIQGTGELFF TGCGCCAGCAGCGCCATACAGGGCACCGGGGAGCTGTTTTTT
. TRBJ2-1 TRBV7-2 . CASSPLASYEQFF TGTGCCAGCAGCCCCCTGGCTAGCTATGAGCAGTTCTTC
few TRBJ1-5 TRBV28 . CASRRPAGVLSNQPQHF TGTGCCAGCAGACGACCCGCAGGGGTGCTGAGCAATCAGCCCCAGCATTTT
few TRBJ2-1 TRBV5-6 TRBD1 CASSLKGQAYNEQFF TGTGCCAGCAGCTTAAAGGGACAGGCCTACAATGAGCAGTTCTTC
many TRBJ2-4 TRBV4-1 . CASSQDKIAESKNIQYF TGCGCCAGCAGCCAAGATAAGATCGCCGAGTCCAAAAACATTCAGTACTTC
. TRBJ2-7 TRBV5-1 . CASSLAGGGFEDEQYF TGCGCCAGCAGCTTGGCTGGGGGAGGCTTTGAAGACGAGCAGTACTTC
. TRBJ1-5 TRBV6-5 . CASRQQQGQPQHF TGTGCCAGCAGACAACAGCAGGGTCAGCCCCAGCATTTT
few TRBJ2-1 TRBV5-1 TRBD2 CASSPSLAGVEQFF TGCGCCAGCAGCCCCAGTCTAGCGGGAGTTGAGCAGTTCTTC
many TRBJ2-5 TRBV5-1 TRBD1 CASSGTGGGKTQYF TGCGCCAGCAGCGGGACAGGGGGCGGAAAGACCCAGTACTTC
many TRBJ1-5 TRBV5-5 . CASSLVGSNQPQHF TGTGCCAGCAGCTTAGTGGGGAGCAATCAGCCCCAGCATTTT
. TRBJ2-5 TRBV12-3/TRBV12-4 . CASSLEGRQTQYF TGTGCCAGCAGTTTAGAGGGGAGGCAGACCCAGTACTTC
. TRBJ1-4 TRBV6-1 . CASSEGLPEEKLFF TGTGCCAGCAGTGAAGGACTCCCGGAGGAAAAACTGTTTTTT
few TRBJ2-7 TRBV5-1 . CASSLASGSPYEQYF TGCGCCAGCAGCTTGGCATCCGGGAGTCCGTACGAGCAGTACTTC
few TRBJ2-1 TRBV29-1 . CSVDRPVKYNEQFF TGCAGCGTTGATCGGCCCGTGAAATACAATGAGCAGTTCTTC
few TRBJ2-5 TRBV5-1 . CASSFGPIQETQYF TGCGCCAGCAGCTTCGGACCGATCCAAGAGACCCAGTACTTC
many TRBJ2-3 TRBV27 TRBD2 CASSSSGGAADTQYF TGTGCCAGCAGTTCGAGCGGGGGGGCCGCAGATACGCAGTATTTT
. TRBJ2-7 TRBV12-3/TRBV12-4 . CASSLGENDEQYF TGTGCCAGCAGTTTAGGGGAGAACGACGAGCAGTACTTC
. TRBJ2-7 TRBV5-1 TRBD1 CASSHSTDDRDAYEQYF TGCGCCAGCAGCCATTCAACCGACGACAGGGACGCCTACGAGCAGTACTTC
. TRBJ2-7 TRBV19 . CASSLGGDSSYEQYF TGTGCCAGTAGTCTCGGCGGGGATAGCTCCTACGAGCAGTACTTC